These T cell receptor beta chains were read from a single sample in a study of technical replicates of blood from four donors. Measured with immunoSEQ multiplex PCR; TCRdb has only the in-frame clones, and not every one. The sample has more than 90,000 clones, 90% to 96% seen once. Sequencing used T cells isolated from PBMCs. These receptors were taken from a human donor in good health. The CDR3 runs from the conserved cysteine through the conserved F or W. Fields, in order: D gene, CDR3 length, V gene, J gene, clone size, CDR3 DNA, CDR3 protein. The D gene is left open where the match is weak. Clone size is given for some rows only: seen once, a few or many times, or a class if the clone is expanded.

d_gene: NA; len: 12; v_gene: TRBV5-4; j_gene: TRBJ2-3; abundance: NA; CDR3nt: TGTGCCAGCAGCCGGGACACAGATACGCAGTATTTT; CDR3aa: CASSRDTDTQYF
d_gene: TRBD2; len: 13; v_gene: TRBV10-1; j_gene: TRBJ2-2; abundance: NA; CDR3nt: TGCGCCAGCAAAAGCGGGAGGACCGGGGAGCTGTTTTTT; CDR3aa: CASKSGRTGELFF
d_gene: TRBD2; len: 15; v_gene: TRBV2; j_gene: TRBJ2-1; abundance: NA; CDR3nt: TGTGCCAGCAGAACGGGACTAGCGGGATTAGTGGGGCAGTTCTTC; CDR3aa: CASRTGLAGLVGQFF
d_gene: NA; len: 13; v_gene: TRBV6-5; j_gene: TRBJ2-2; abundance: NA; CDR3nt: TGTGCCAGCAGTTACCGGAGTTCCGGGGAGCTGTTTTTT; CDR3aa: CASSYRSSGELFF
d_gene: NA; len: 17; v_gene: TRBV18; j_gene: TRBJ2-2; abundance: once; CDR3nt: TGTGCCAGCTCACCAATTCGACTAGACACGAACACCGGGGAGCTGTTTTTT; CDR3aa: CASSPIRLDTNTGELFF
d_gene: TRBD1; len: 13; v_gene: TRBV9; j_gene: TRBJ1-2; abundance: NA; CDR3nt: TGTGCCAGCGCGGGACAGGGATCATATGGCTACACCTTC; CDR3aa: CASAGQGSYGYTF
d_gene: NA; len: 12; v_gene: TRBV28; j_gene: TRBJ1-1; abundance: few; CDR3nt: TGTGCCACCAACGCAGGCAGGGTTACGGCTTTCTTT; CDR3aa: CATNAGRVTAFF
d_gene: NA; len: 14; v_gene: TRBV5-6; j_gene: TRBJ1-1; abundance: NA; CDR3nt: TGTGCCAGCAGCTCACCGGTTACGAACACTGAAGCTTTCTTT; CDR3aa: CASSSPVTNTEAFF
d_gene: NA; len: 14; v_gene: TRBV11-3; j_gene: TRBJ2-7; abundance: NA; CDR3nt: TGTGCCAGCAGCCGGGGTAGGAGCTCCTACGAGCAGTACTTC; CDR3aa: CASSRGRSSYEQYF
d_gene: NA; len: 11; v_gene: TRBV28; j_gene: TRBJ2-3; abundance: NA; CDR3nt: TGTGCCAGCAGTTTAACACGCTTGCAGTATTTT; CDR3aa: CASSLTRLQYF
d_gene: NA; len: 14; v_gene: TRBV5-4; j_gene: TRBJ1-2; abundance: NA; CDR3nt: TGTGCCAGCAGCTTGGTCGCAGGACTATATGGCTACACCTTC; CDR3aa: CASSLVAGLYGYTF
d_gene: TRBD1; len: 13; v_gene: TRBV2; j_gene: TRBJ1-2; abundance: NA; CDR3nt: TGTGCCAGCAGTGACGGGACAGTCTATGGCTACACCTTC; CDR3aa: CASSDGTVYGYTF
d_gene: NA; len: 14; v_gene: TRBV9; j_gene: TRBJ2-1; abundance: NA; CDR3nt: TGTGCCAGCAGCTCGGGACTGAAGGCCGTTGAGCAGTTCTTC; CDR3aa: CASSSGLKAVEQFF
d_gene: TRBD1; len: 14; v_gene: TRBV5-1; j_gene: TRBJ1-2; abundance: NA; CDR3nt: TGCGCCAGCAGCACACCGGACAGGGTGCTTGGCTACACCTTC; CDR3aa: CASSTPDRVLGYTF
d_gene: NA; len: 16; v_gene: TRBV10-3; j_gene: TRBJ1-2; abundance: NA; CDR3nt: TGTGCCATCAGTGTAGGGAAAAGACAGGAAAACTATGGCTACACCTTC; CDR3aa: CAISVGKRQENYGYTF
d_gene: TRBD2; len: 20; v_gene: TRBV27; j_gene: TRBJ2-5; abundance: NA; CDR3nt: TGTGCCAGCAGTCCATTCGCCCGGACTAGCGGGGGGGTGTACCAAGAGACCCAGTACTTC; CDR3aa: CASSPFARTSGGVYQETQYF
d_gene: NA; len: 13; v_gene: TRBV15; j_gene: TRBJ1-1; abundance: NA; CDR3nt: TGTGCCACGGGGGCCAGGTCGAACACTGAAGCTTTCTTT; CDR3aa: CATGARSNTEAFF
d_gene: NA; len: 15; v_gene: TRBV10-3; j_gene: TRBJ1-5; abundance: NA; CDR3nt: TGTGCCATCAGTGAGCAGGGTGATAGCAATCAGCCCCAGCATTTT; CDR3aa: CAISEQGDSNQPQHF
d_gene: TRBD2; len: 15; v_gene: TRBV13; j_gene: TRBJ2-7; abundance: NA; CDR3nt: TGTGCCAGCAGCTTCTTAGCGGGCCCCTTGACCGAGCAGTACTTC; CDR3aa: CASSFLAGPLTEQYF
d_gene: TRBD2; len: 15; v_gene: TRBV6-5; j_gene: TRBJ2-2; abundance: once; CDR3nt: TGTGCCAGCAGTTACTCGGCGGGAGCGGCCGGGGAGCTGTTTTTT; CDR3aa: CASSYSAGAAGELFF